The clone carrying this T cell receptor (beta chain) has only a few counts. The study sampled blood at baseline, cycle 4 day 1, and cycle 7 day 1. V gave up 3 bases and J gave up 8 bases; unmatched junction bases: 13. Germline lookup yields CDR1 WNHNN and CDR2 SYGVQD (reference sequence). The CDR3 consists of 16 residues. The table came from immunoSEQ multiplex PCR; TCRdb's copy has only in-frame clones and leaves some out. In the table there are 50,000 or so clones, roughly 88% of which are singletons. This entry belongs to a study of OX40 agonist ivuxolimab in advanced cancers. Study information: The dose of intravenous ivuxolimab that patients received every 2 weeks ranged from 0.01 to 10 mg/kg. Hepatocellular carcinoma, melanoma, renal cell or head and neck cancer was diagnosed in the dose-escalation patients.

The genes are TRBV10-1 and TRBJ2-1; 7 nucleotides agree with TRBD2. The sequence derives from an adult with an advanced solid tumor such as melanoma, head and neck, liver or kidney cancer. The sample was CD4+ or CD8+ T cells sorted from blood, taken in a trial of the OX40 agonist ivuxolimab. The CDR3: CASSDAGTTKVDEQFF. CDR3 bases: TGCGCCAGCAGTGACGCCGGGACTACAAAGGTAGATGAGCAGTTCTTC.